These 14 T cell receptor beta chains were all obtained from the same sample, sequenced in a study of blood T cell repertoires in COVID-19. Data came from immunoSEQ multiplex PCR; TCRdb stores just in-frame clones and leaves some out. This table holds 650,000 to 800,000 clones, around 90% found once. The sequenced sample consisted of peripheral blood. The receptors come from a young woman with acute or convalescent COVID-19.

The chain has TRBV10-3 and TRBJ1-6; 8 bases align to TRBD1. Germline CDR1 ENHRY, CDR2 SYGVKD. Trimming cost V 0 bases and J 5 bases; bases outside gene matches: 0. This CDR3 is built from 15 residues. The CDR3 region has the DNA TGTGCCATCAGTGAGTCGACAGGGGATAATTCACCCCTCCACTTT. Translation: CAISESTGDNSPLHF.

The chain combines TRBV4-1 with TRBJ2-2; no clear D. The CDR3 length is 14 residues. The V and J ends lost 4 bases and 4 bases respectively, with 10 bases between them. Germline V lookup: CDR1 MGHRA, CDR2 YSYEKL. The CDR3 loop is CASSRSSVTGELFF. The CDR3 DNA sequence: TGCGCCAGCAGCCGGTCCAGTGTCACCGGGGAGCTGTTTTTT.

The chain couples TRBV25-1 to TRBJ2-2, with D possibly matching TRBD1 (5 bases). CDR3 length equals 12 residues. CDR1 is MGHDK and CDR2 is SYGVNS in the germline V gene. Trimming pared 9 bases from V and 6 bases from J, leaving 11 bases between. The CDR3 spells CASSRVAGELFF. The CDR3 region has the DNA TGTGCCAGTAGCAGGGTGGCCGGGGAGCTGTTTTTT.

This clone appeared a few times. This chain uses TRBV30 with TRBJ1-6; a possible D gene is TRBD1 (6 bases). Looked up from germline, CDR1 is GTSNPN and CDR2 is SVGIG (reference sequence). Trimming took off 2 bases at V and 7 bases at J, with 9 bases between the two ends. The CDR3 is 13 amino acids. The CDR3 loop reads CAWSRGGNSPLHF. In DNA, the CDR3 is TGTGCCTGGAGTCGGGGGGGCAATTCACCCCTCCACTTT.

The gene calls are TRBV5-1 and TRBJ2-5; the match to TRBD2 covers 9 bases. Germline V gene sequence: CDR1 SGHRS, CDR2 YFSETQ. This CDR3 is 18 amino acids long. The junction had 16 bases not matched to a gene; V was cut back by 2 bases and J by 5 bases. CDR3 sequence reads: CASSFGNLRAGGRETQYF. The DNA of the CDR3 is TGCGCCAGCAGCTTTGGGAACTTACGAGCGGGGGGCCGGGAGACCCAGTACTTC.

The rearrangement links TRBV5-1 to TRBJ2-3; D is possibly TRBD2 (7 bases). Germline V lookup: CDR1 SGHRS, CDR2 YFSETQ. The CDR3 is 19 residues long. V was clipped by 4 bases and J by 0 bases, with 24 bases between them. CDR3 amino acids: CASSPLGGGGSSSTDTQYF. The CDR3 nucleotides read TGCGCCAGCAGCCCCCTCGGGGGAGGGGGGAGCTCTAGCACAGATACGCAGTATTTT.

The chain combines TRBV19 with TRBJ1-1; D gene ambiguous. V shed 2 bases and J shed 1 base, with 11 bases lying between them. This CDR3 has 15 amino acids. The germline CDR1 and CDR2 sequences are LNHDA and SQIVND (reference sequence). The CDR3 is CASSINTMGNTEAFF. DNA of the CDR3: TGTGCCAGTAGTATAAATACTATGGGGAACACTGAAGCTTTCTTT.

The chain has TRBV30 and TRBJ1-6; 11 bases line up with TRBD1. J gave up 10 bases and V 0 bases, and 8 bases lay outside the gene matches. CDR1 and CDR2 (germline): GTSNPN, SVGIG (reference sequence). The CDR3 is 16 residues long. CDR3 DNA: TGTGCCTGGAGTGTGTTGGGGGGACAGGGGGGGTCACCCCTCCACTTT. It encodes CAWSVLGGQGGSPLHF.

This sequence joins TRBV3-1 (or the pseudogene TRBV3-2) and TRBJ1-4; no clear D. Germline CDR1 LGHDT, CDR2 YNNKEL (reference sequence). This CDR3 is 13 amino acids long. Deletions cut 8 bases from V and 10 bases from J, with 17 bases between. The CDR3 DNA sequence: TGTGCCAGCTCGACCCCCCCCGGAGGAAAACTGTTTTTT. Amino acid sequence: CASSTPPGGKLFF.

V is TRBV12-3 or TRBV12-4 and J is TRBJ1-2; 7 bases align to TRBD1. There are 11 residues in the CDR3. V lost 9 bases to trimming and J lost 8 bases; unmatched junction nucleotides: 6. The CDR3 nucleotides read TGTGCCAGTCAGGGGGGCGAAGGCTACACCTTC. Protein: CASQGGEGYTF.

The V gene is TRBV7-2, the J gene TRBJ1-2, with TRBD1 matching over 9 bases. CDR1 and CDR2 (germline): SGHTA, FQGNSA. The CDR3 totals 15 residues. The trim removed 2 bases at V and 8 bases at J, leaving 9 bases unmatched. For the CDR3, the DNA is TGTGCCAGCAGCTTAAGAACAGGGGGCGGAAGGGGCTACACCTTC. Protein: CASSLRTGGGRGYTF.

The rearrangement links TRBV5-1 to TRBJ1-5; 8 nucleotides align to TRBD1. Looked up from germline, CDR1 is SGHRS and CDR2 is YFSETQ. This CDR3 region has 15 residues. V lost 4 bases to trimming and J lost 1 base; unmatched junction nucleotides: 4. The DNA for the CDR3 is TGCGCCAGCAGCCCCGGACAGGGCAGCAATCAGCCCCAGCATTTT. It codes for CASSPGQGSNQPQHF.

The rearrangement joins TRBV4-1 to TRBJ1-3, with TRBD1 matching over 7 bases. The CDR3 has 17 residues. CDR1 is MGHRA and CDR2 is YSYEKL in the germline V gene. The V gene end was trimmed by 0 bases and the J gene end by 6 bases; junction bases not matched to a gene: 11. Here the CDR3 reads CASSQDRTGRKTNTIYF. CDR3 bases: TGCGCCAGCAGCCAAGATAGGACAGGACGGAAGACAAACACCATATATTTT.

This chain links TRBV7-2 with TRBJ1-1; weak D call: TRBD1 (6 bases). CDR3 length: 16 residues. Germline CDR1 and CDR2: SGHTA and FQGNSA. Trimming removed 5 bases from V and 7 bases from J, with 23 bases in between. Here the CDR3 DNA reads TGTGCCAGCAGCCCCCACCTACTACAGGGCTCTGATGAAGCTTTCTTT. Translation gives CASSPHLLQGSDEAFF.